This T cell receptor beta chain was recovered during a study of T cell repertoires in cytomegalovirus infection. Unmatched junction bases numbered 3, after V lost 4 bases and J lost 4 bases. The germline gives CDR1 SQVTM, CDR2 ANQGSEA. This CDR3 is built from 13 residues. TCRdb called the reads again in MiXCR, with one record for every CDR3 protein. The sample carries about 600,000 distinct CDR3 sequences, less than 25% recorded once. The source material was CD8+ T cells from PBMCs. The chain joins TRBV29-1 to TRBJ1-4; TRBD1 agrees at 7 bases. This sequence was found in a human donor in good health (CMV status not recorded). Some clones in this sample may be carry-over from other donors' samples. The CDR3 region has the DNA TGCAGCGTTGTGCAGGGGGTTAATGAAAAACTGTTTTTT. Amino acid sequence: CSVVQGVNEKLFF.